The 7 T cell receptor beta chains below were found in one sample sequenced in a study of T and B cells in COVID-19 patients. Multiplex PCR with BIOMED2 TRB-A/B primer pools amplified TRB rearrangements. TCRdb analysed the multiplex PCR reads with MiXCR anew, one entry per CDR3 protein. This sample yields fewer than 15,000 distinct CDR3 sequences, of which roughly 23% are seen a single time; 3.5% to 5% belongs to the top ten. Each TRB amplification used roughly 240-550 ng of genomic DNA from blood. The specimen sequenced was blood. The receptors here all came from a human donor who had recovered from COVID-19.

This clonotype has at least ten counts. The gene calls are TRBV18 and TRBJ2-3; D may be TRBD2 (6 bases). V was clipped by 1 base and J by 6 bases, with 14 bases between them. Germline loops: CDR1 KGHSH, CDR2 LQKENI. The CDR3 runs 15 residues. The CDR3 region is CASSPRGLLMDTQYF. The CDR3 region has the DNA TGTGCCAGCTCACCACGGGGACTGTTAATGGATACGCAGTATTTT.

By its share, this clonotype is medium-sized. The rearrangement links TRBV19 to TRBJ2-2, with D possibly TRBD1 on 5 matching bases. The CDR3 runs 15 residues. The V and J ends lost 1 base and 0 bases respectively, with 6 bases between them. Germline V gene sequence: CDR1 LNHDA, CDR2 SQIVND (reference sequence). Written as DNA, the CDR3 is TGTGCCAGTAGTATAGGCAGGGCGAACACCGGGGAGCTGTTTTTT. Translation gives CASSIGRANTGELFF.

The chain joins TRBV21-1 to TRBJ2-2; TRBD1, the table's D call, lacks a check against the DNA. TRBV21-1 is labeled a pseudogene. This CDR3 region has 18 residues. The chain's CDR3 is CASSGNLPGTGHTGELFF. The CDR3 DNA reads as TGTGCCAGCAGCGGAAACTTACCCGGGACAGGACACACCGGGGAGCTGTTTTTT.

By sample fraction, this clonotype is medium-sized. The V call is TRBV19, the J call TRBJ1-5; TRBD1 agrees at 7 bases. The CDR3 runs 14 residues. Trimming removed 5 bases from V and 7 bases from J; junction bases left unmatched: 8. CDR1 and CDR2 (germline): LNHDA, SQIVND (reference sequence). In DNA form, the CDR3 reads TGTGCCAGTAGTCCAAGACAGGGTGAGCAGCCCCAGCATTTT. Its translation is CASSPRQGEQPQHF.

This clonotype rates as medium-sized. This sequence joins TRBV18 and TRBJ2-1, with TRBD2 as a possible D gene (5 bases). V lost 3 bases to trimming and J lost 7 bases, with 10 bases between them. The germline CDR1 and CDR2 sequences are KGHSH and LQKENI. The CDR3 runs 13 residues. The CDR3 coding sequence is TGTGCCAGCTCACCCAGAAGGGAGAATGAGCAGTTCTTC. Its translation: CASSPRRENEQFF. Complete variable domain (other parts from reference TRBV18 and TRBJ2-1): NAGVMQNPRHLVRRRGQEARLRCSPMKGHSHVYWYRQLPEEGLKFMVYLQKENIIDESGMPKERFSAEFPKEGPSILRIQQVVRGDSAAYFCASSPRRENEQFFGPGTRLTVL.

As concerns this clonotype: Just one base apart from a much larger clone, this may be a read error. The chain employs TRBV6-1 and TRBJ1-5; weak D call: TRBD1 (5 bases). The CDR3 runs to 14 residues. Germline V lookup: CDR1 MNHNS, CDR2 SASEGT. CDR3 residues: CVSSRDGSNQPQHF. CDR3 nucleotides: TGTGTCAGCAGTCGGGACGGTAGCAATCAGCCCCAGCATTTT.

This clonotype is termed medium-sized. This chain uses TRBV6-5 with TRBJ2-7; 9 bases are shared with TRBD1. This CDR3 region has 16 residues. CDR1 and CDR2 from the germline V gene are MNHEY and SVGAGI. V shed 8 bases and J 6 bases; nucleotides not matched to a gene: 17. The DNA of the CDR3 is TGTGCCAGCCGCGGAACTCCGGGACAGGGACATGGCGAGCAGTACTTC. The encoded protein is CASRGTPGQGHGEQYF.